These T cell receptor beta chains were read from a single sample in a study of blood T cell repertoires in COVID-19. The assay was immunoSEQ multiplex PCR, and TCRdb's table has in-frame clones only and misses some. The table includes about 120,000 clones, 87% detected once. Sequenced material: peripheral blood. These receptors all stem from a woman in her 70s with acute or convalescent COVID-19. CDR3s include the opening cysteine and the closing phenylalanine or tryptophan. D genes are given only for firm matches. Clone size, where shown, is once, few, many, or a class for clones that have expanded.

size	J	V	D	CDR3	DNA
-	TRBJ1-5	TRBV19	TRBD1	CASSRQGDSNQPQHF	TGTGCCAGTAGTCGACAGGGAGATAGCAATCAGCCCCAGCATTTT
once	TRBJ2-1	TRBV24-1	TRBD2	CATSDPPGGSNNEQFF	TGTGCCACCAGTGACCCCCCGGGGGGGAGCAACAATGAGCAGTTCTTC
-	TRBJ2-3	TRBV6-4	-	CASSEYSTDTQYF	TGTGCCAGCAGTGAATATAGCACAGATACGCAGTATTTT
-	TRBJ2-3	TRBV9	-	CASSVGVSGTDTQYF	TGTGCCAGCAGCGTAGGGGTTAGCGGCACAGATACGCAGTATTTT
-	TRBJ2-1	TRBV5-1	-	CASSFPKRAGDEQFF	TGCGCCAGCAGCTTCCCCAAGCGTGCGGGCGATGAGCAGTTCTTC
once	TRBJ2-7	TRBV9	-	CASGRENYEQYF	TGTGCCAGCGGGAGAGAGAACTACGAGCAGTACTTC
-	TRBJ2-3	TRBV5-1	TRBD1	CASSFGTGGPDTQYF	TGCGCCAGCAGCTTTGGGACAGGGGGCCCAGATACGCAGTATTTT
-	TRBJ2-7	TRBV6-5	-	CASSAGFGEQYF	TGTGCCAGCAGCGCAGGGTTCGGCGAGCAGTACTTC
-	TRBJ2-5	TRBV12-3/TRBV12-4	-	CASSLGAGKTQYF	TGTGCCAGCAGTCTAGGGGCGGGAAAGACCCAGTACTTC
-	TRBJ2-2	TRBV7-6	TRBD2	CASRPSGGGTGELFF	TGTGCCAGCAGACCTAGCGGGGGGGGCACCGGGGAGCTGTTTTTT
-	TRBJ1-1	TRBV18	TRBD1	CASSTGQGINTEAFF	TGTGCCAGCTCAACCGGACAGGGGATTAACACTGAAGCTTTCTTT
-	TRBJ2-3	TRBV29-1	-	CSVEGQATRTDTQYF	TGCAGCGTTGAAGGACAGGCAACCCGCACAGATACGCAGTATTTT
few	TRBJ1-2	TRBV12-3/TRBV12-4	TRBD1	CASTDRGYGYTF	TGTGCCAGCACCGACAGGGGGTATGGCTACACCTTC
few	TRBJ1-1	TRBV9	-	CASSAGTGSAEAFF	TGTGCCAGCAGCGCGGGGACCGGGAGTGCTGAAGCTTTCTTT
-	TRBJ1-1	TRBV7-2	TRBD1	CASSARTGNTEAFF	TGTGCCAGCAGCGCCCGGACAGGGAACACTGAAGCTTTCTTT
few	TRBJ1-1	TRBV2	-	CASSEAGLSNTEAFF	TGTGCCAGCAGTGAAGCGGGGCTGTCGAACACTGAAGCTTTCTTT
-	TRBJ1-1	TRBV19	-	CASSIVSEAFF	TGTGCCAGTAGTATAGTCTCTGAAGCTTTCTTT
-	TRBJ1-1	TRBV29-1	-	CSVEDPFWQGDEAFF	TGCAGCGTTGAAGACCCATTTTGGCAGGGCGATGAAGCTTTCTTT
-	TRBJ1-4	TRBV2	-	CASSEWGQAREKLFF	TGTGCCAGCAGTGAATGGGGACAAGCGCGGGAAAAACTGTTTTTT
-	TRBJ2-5	TRBV7-9	-	CASTLEGEETQYF	TGTGCCAGCACCTTGGAGGGAGAAGAGACCCAGTACTTC
once	TRBJ2-5	TRBV18	-	CASSEQGGVETQYF	TGTGCCAGCTCGGAGCAGGGCGGTGTGGAGACCCAGTACTTC
-	TRBJ1-2	TRBV4-2	TRBD1	CASSQDLPRGEYGYTF	TGTGCCAGCAGCCAAGATTTACCCAGGGGGGAATATGGCTACACCTTC
few	TRBJ1-5	TRBV27	TRBD1	CASSFRGDSNQPQHF	TGTGCCAGCAGTTTCAGGGGGGATAGCAATCAGCCCCAGCATTTT
-	TRBJ1-6	TRBV5-1	TRBD1	CASSPEQGMHSPLHF	TGCGCCAGCAGCCCGGAACAGGGGATGCATTCACCCCTCCACTTT
-	TRBJ1-3	TRBV6-5	-	CASSSGLPDSGNTIYF	TGTGCCAGCAGTTCTGGCTTACCTGACTCTGGAAACACCATATATTTT
-	TRBJ1-2	TRBV27	-	CASRDLWGLYGYTF	TGTGCCAGCAGGGATTTATGGGGACTTTATGGCTACACCTTC
-	TRBJ1-2	TRBV28	TRBD1	CASSLGQVPYGYTF	TGTGCCAGCAGTTTAGGACAGGTGCCCTATGGCTACACCTTC
-	TRBJ1-1	TRBV21-1	-	CASTKGGWLNTEAFF	TGTGCCAGCACTAAAGGGGGCTGGTTGAACACTGAAGCTTTCTTT
-	TRBJ1-1	TRBV7-9	-	CASSTTEFTEAFF	TGTGCCAGCAGCACGACAGAGTTTACTGAAGCTTTCTTT
-	TRBJ1-5	TRBV19	TRBD1	CASKEWADRVHQPQHF	TGTGCCAGTAAAGAGTGGGCTGACAGGGTCCATCAGCCCCAGCATTTT
-	TRBJ2-7	TRBV13	TRBD1	CASSPLGGRATYEQYF	TGTGCCAGCAGCCCACTAGGGGGCAGGGCGACCTACGAGCAGTACTTC
-	TRBJ1-5	TRBV24-1	-	CATSVPGEEPQHF	TGTGCCACCAGTGTCCCGGGGGAGGAGCCCCAGCATTTT
few	TRBJ1-1	TRBV4-1	-	CASSHPLGGRGGVNTEAFF	TGCGCCAGCAGCCACCCACTGGGGGGTCGGGGCGGTGTGAACACTGAAGCTTTCTTT
-	TRBJ1-5	TRBV28	-	CASSLGQYRQPQHF	TGTGCCAGCAGTTTAGGGCAGTACCGGCAGCCCCAGCATTTT
-	TRBJ2-3	TRBV24-1	TRBD2	CATSDFASGGTDTQYF	TGTGCCACCAGTGATTTTGCTAGCGGGGGCACAGATACGCAGTATTTT
-	TRBJ1-1	TRBV29-1	-	CSVEGLQGRTTEAFF	TGCAGCGTTGAAGGTTTACAGGGAAGGACGACTGAAGCTTTCTTT
-	TRBJ1-1	TRBV10-3	-	CAISGRAGETEAFF	TGTGCCATCAGTGGTCGGGCAGGGGAAACTGAAGCTTTCTTT
-	TRBJ1-4	TRBV2	TRBD1	CASSEERQGNEKLFF	TGTGCCAGCAGTGAGGAGAGACAGGGAAACGAAAAACTGTTTTTT
-	TRBJ1-2	TRBV6-5	TRBD1	CASSYRGGQRYGYTF	TGTGCCAGCAGTTATCGAGGGGGACAGCGTTATGGCTACACCTTC